The subject of this entry is one T cell receptor beta chain. No antigen is known for it. The sample comes from a study of shared clonotypes between healthy human individuals. Whole-study findings and limits: About 5% was the fraction of naive CD4 clonotypes found shared across several donors. Unshared clonotypes carried lower generation probabilities than those common to all four donors.

The study separated CD4+ cells into CD45RA+ naive and CD45RA-negative memory subsets. V gave up 1 base and J gave up 3 bases, with 14 bases separating them. CDR1 SGHTA and CDR2 FQGNSA come from the germline V gene. The CDR3 runs 16 residues. How the authors handled the data: ImmunoSEQ junction-only sequences lacked quality scores, so their filtering differed. Repertoires were generated with immunoSEQ multiplex PCR, while TCRdb's copy carries only in-frame clones and drops some. From that table come the V and J calls and clone size; the DNA was used to work out D and trimming. The table records 2 million to 2.5 million clones, about 95% of them present only once.

This sequence joins TRBV7-2 and TRBJ2-3; no definite D call. This receptor was identified in a man aged 18-30 years in good health. The sample consisted of naive CD4+ T cells sorted from blood. Subset: CD45RA+ positively selected. CDR3 amino acids: CASSLVGQIGTDTQYF. In DNA, the CDR3 is TGTGCCAGCAGCTTAGTCGGGCAGATAGGAACAGATACGCAGTATTTT.